This T cell receptor (beta chain) was identified in a study of a mutant IDH1 vaccine in newly diagnosed glioma. As for the study in general: Treated patients comprised around 62% males and about 40% females, mean age about 40 years. Previous treatment comprised radiotherapy, temozolomide, or both, mostly both. Study findings and constraints: Immune responses induced by vaccination arose in 90% to 95% of the patients.

Regarding time point: baseline, week 1 (first vaccination visit). Treatment described: pre-vaccination baseline after standard-of-care therapy. Donors had new WHO grade 3 or 4 IDH1-mutant, ATRX-lost astrocytomas. The protocol was immunoSEQ multiplex PCR, while the TCRdb copy is restricted to in-frame clones and leaves out a portion. The sample lists approximately 88,000 clones; 80% were seen once. V was trimmed by 4 bases and J by 0 bases, leaving 7 bases between them. The germline gives CDR1 SGHTA, CDR2 FQGNSA. The CDR3 has 14 residues. Turning to this clone: The antigen remains unidentified.

This chain links TRBV7-2 with TRBJ1-5, with D unresolved. The sample here was PBMCs, taken from a glioma patient treated with radiotherapy, temozolomide or both. The source of this sequence is a man in his forties with glioma. The CDR3 loop is CASSSLGSNQPQHF. The CDR3 nucleotides read TGTGCCAGCAGCTCCCTGGGTAGCAATCAGCCCCAGCATTTT.